Below are 5 T cell receptor beta chains sequenced from a single sample in a study of T cells after posttransplantation cyclophosphamide. Cyclophosphamide on days +3 and +4 followed busulfan-fludarabine conditioning and a marrow graft. Generated by immunoSEQ multiplex PCR, the TCRdb table keeps only in-frame clones and is missing some. The data hold 6,500 to 7,000 clones, with 81% observed a single time. The sample was PBMCs, taken after allogeneic stem cell transplant with posttransplant cyclophosphamide. All receptors come from a female patient in her fifties who received an allogeneic stem cell transplant from a related donor, was CMV-positive, and had no GVHD. Some T cells here may be from the graft donor.

This clone has a single count. The genes are TRBV5-1 and TRBJ2-3; TRBD2 matches at 14 bases. This CDR3 is 16 amino acids long. Germline V gene data show CDR1 as SGHRS and CDR2 as YFSETQ. V lost 0 bases to trimming and J lost 5 bases; unmatched junction nucleotides: 2. The DNA of the CDR3 is TGCGCCAGCAGCTTGGGGACTAGCGGGGGGTTAGATACGCAGTATTTT. Translating it yields CASSLGTSGGLDTQYF.

The CDR3 coding sequence is TGCGCCAGCAGCACGACTGACAGGCCTCTCAACTACGAGCAGTACTTC. Translating gives CASSTTDRPLNYEQYF. V is TRBV5-1 and J is TRBJ2-7; D is possibly TRBD1 (6 bases). V lost 4 bases to trimming and J lost 3 bases, with 20 bases between them. This CDR3 is built from 16 residues. Germline-derived CDR1 and CDR2 are SGHRS and YFSETQ.

This clone was recorded once. This chain joins TRBV6-6 and TRBJ1-2; weak D call: TRBD1 (6 bases). V dropped 5 bases and J dropped 6 bases, with 13 bases sitting between them. Germline V CDR1 and CDR2: MNHNY, SVGAGI (reference sequence). This CDR3 comprises 13 residues. The CDR3 region is CASSQPGQHGYTF. The CDR3, as DNA: TGTGCCAGCAGTCAGCCGGGACAACATGGCTACACCTTC.

The rearrangement joins TRBV19 to TRBJ2-7; the D gene is possibly TRBD2 (5 bases). The CDR3 is 15 residues long. Germline-derived CDR1 and CDR2 are LNHDA and SQIVND (reference sequence). Trimming took 6 bases from V and 1 from J, leaving 16 bases between them. The CDR3 reads CASSPGRMGSYEQYF. The CDR3 DNA sequence: TGTGCCAGTAGCCCGGGGAGAATGGGATCCTACGAGCAGTACTTC.

V usage is TRBV30 and J usage is TRBJ1-4, with TRBD1 identical over 9 bases. Germline CDR1 reads GTSNPN; CDR2 reads SVGIG (reference sequence). CDR3 size: 14 residues. The junction had 4 bases not matched to a gene; V was cut back by 2 bases and J by 6 bases. CDR3 sequence reads: CAWSPGQGYEKLFF. The CDR3 DNA reads as TGTGCCTGGAGTCCGGGACAGGGATATGAAAAACTGTTTTTT.